The 2 T cell receptor beta chains listed next were all sequenced from one sample in a study of T cell responses to AZD1222 COVID-19 vaccine (dated by TCRdb to 2020 to 2023). Library preparation used the immunoSEQ multiplex PCR assay. TCRdb limited this immuneACCESS table to in-frame rearrangements with V and J called. A share of clones is missing; checked studies link under half to unresolved V genes, and the rest is unexplained. The sample table holds fewer than 120,000 clones, of which roughly 90% were seen once. The ten largest clones add up to over 6.5% of the sample. The sample's time point label, in plain terms: baseline before first vaccination. Sequences were derived from peripheral blood, sampled on day 0 of AZD1222 vaccination. Every receptor here comes from an adult in good health.

The chain uses TRBV3-1 (or the pseudogene TRBV3-2) and TRBJ1-5; D may be TRBD1 (6 bases). V was pared by 0 bases and J by 9 bases, with 15 bases between. The CDR3 consists of 15 residues. Germline V gene data show CDR1 as LGHDT and CDR2 as YNNKEL (reference sequence). The CDR3 DNA is TGTGCCAGCAGCCAAGAAAGGGGGGTTCCTCGGCCCCAGCATTTT. Translation: CASSQERGVPRPQHF.

This clone came up a few times. The chain employs TRBV2 and TRBJ1-3, with D unclear. Germline CDR1 SNHLY, CDR2 FYNNEI. V shed 5 bases and J shed 5 bases, with 19 bases lying between them. This CDR3 region has 16 residues. For the CDR3, the DNA is TGTGCCAGCAGTCCAACTGGCAGGAACGTTAGAAACACCATATATTTT. The encoded protein is CASSPTGRNVRNTIYF.